This T cell receptor beta chain was identified during a study of blood T cells in healthy people across ages. Donation came from healthy Caucasian individuals in Russia who were aged roughly 6 to 95. Isolating PBMCs gave at least 6 million of these cells per sample. Then a second PCR, running about 7 to 11 cycles, was carried out with a sample-barcoded 5' primer and a J-beta primer mix. MiXCR, run by TCRdb on the 5' RACE reads, gives a single entry per CDR3 protein. Of about 940,000 distinct CDR3 sequences listed, around 49% are singletons. Overall study findings and caveats: Shifts in expanded clonotypes may have been confounded by donor CMV status, which was unknown. In older individuals, TCR beta diversity per million T cells was lower, falling roughly linearly with age.

Germline lookup yields CDR1 MGHRA and CDR2 YSYEKL. V lost 5 bases, J lost 1 base, and 12 bases stayed unmatched. The CDR3 is made up of 17 amino acids. In this sample, this clonotype turned up a few times. Its antigen is undetermined. The TCR originated in a man aged 25-45 years in good health. The rearrangement joins TRBV4-1 to TRBJ2-3; 7 bases line up with TRBD1. The sample comprised blood. This CDR3 is CASSFGQVPAGTDTQYF. The CDR3 DNA sequence: TGCGCCAGCAGCTTTGGACAGGTCCCCGCGGGCACAGATACGCAGTATTTT.